This T cell receptor (beta chain) was sequenced during a study of control samples from healthy donors and cancer patients. The germline V gene has CDR1 WNHNN and CDR2 SYGVQD (reference sequence). Trimming removed 4 bases at V and 3 bases at J, with 16 bases between. The CDR3 spans 15 residues. Here immunoSEQ multiplex PCR was the method, and the copy in TCRdb shows in-frame clones only, minus some. The sample consists of about 140,000 clones, approximately 90% of them appearing once. The sample consisted of blood. The genes are TRBV10-1 and TRBJ2-7; TRBD2 is a possible D gene (5 bases). This receptor was identified in a woman aged 25 to 45 in good health. Here the CDR3 reads CASSAGRARGYEQYF. Written as DNA, the CDR3 is TGCGCCAGCAGTGCGGGAAGGGCCCGGGGCTACGAGCAGTACTTC.